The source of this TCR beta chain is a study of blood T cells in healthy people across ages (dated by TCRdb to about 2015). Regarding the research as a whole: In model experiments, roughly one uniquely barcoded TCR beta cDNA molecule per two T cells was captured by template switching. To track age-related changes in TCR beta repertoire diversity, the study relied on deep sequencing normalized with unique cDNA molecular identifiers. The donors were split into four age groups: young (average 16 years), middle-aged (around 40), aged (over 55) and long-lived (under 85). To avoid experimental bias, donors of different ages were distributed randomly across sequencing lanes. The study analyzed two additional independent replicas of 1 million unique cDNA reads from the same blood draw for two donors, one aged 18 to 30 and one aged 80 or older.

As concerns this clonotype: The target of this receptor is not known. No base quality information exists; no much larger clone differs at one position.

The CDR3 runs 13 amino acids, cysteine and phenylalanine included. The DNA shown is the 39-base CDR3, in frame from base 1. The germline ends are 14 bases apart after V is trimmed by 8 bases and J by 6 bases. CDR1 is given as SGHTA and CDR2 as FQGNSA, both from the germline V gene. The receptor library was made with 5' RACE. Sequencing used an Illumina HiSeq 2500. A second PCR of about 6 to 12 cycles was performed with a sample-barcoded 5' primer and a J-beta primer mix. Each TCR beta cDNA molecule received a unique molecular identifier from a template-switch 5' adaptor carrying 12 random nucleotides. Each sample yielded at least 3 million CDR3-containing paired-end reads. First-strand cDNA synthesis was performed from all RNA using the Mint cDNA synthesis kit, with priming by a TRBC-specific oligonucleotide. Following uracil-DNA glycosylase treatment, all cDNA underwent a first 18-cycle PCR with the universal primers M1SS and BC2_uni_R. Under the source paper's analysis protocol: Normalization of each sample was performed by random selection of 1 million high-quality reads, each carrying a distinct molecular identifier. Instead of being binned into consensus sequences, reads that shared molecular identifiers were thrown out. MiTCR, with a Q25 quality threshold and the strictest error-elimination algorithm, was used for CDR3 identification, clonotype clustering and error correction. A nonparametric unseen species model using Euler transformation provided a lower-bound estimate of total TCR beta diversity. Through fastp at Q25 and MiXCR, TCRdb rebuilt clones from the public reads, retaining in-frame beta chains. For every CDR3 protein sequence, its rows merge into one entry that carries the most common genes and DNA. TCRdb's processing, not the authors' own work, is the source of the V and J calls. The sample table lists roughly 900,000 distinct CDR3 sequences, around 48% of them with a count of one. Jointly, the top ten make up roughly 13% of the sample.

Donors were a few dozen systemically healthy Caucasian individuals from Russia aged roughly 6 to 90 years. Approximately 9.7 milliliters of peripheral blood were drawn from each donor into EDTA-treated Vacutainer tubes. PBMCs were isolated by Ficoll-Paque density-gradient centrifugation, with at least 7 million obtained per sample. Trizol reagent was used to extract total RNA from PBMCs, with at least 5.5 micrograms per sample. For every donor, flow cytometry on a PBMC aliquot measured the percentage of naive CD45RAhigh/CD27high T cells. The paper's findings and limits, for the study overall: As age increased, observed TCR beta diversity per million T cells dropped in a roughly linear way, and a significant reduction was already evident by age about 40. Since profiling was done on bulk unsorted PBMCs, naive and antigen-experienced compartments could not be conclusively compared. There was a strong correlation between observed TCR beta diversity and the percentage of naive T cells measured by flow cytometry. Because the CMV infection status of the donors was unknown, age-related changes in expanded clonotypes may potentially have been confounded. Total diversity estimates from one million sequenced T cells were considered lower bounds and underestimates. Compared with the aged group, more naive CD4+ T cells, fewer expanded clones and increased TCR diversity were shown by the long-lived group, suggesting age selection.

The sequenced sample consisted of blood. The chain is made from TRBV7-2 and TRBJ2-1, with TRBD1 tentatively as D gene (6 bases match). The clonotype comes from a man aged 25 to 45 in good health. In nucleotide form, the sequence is TGTGCCAGCGGCTCCGGACAGCGCAATGAGCAGTTCTTC. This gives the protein CASGSGQRNEQFF. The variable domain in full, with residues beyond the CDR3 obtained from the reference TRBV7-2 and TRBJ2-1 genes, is GAGVSQSPSNKVTEKGKDVELRCDPISGHTALYWYRQSLGQGLEFLIYFQGNSAPDKSGLPSDRFSAERTGGSVSTLTIQRTQQEDSAVYLCASGSGQRNEQFFGPGTRLTVL.